The 27 T cell receptor beta chains listed next were all sequenced from one sample in a study of shared clonotypes between healthy human individuals. TCRdb's table, derived via immunoSEQ multiplex PCR, lists solely in-frame clones and lacks some. The table lists a few hundred thousand clones, 90% to 98% of them singletons. Sequenced material: memory CD8+ T cells sorted from blood. Sample subset: CD45RO+ cells pooled with CCR7-negative TemRA cells. Receptors originate from a young man in good health.

The chain joins TRBV4-2 to TRBJ2-7; D is possibly TRBD2 (5 bases). The germline V gene has CDR1 LGHNA and CDR2 YNFKEQ. V was trimmed by 6 bases and J by 0 bases, leaving 15 bases between them. The CDR3 covers 15 residues. The CDR3 protein is CASSPSFGDSYEQYF. The CDR3 DNA follows: TGTGCCAGCAGTCCAAGTTTCGGGGACTCCTACGAGCAGTACTTC.

CDR3 region: CAWGSLGEQFF. CDR3 DNA: TGTGCCTGGGGTTCCCTGGGGGAGCAGTTCTTC. The chain joins TRBV30 to TRBJ2-1; D is ambiguous. Between the trimmed V and J ends, which lost 5 bases and 10 bases, there was a span of 12 bases. Germline CDR1 GTSNPN, CDR2 SVGIG (reference sequence). CDR3 length equals 11 residues.

This chain links TRBV19 with TRBJ2-2; 12 nucleotides line up with TRBD2. V lost 5 bases to trimming and J lost 7 bases; unmatched junction nucleotides: 8. The CDR3 consists of 16 residues. Germline V gene sequence: CDR1 LNHDA, CDR2 SQIVND (reference sequence). The CDR3 nucleotides are TGTGCCAGTAGTCCCCGACTAGCGGGAGAATTCGGGGAGCTGTTTTTT. This encodes CASSPRLAGEFGELFF. The complete variable domain, with remaining parts taken from reference TRBV19 and TRBJ2-2, reads DGGITQSPKYLFRKEGQNVTLSCEQNLNHDAMYWYRQDPGQGLRLIYYSQIVNDFQKGDIAEGYSVSREKKESFPLTVTSAQKNPTAFYLCASSPRLAGEFGELFFGEGSRLTVL.

The CDR3 nucleotides read TGTGCCAGTGTGGGGGACAGGGGTTCCTATCAGCCCCAGCATTTT. Translation gives CASVGDRGSYQPQHF. The chain recombines TRBV19 with TRBJ1-5, with 10 bases that match TRBD1. V lost 8 bases to trimming and J lost 5 bases; unmatched junction nucleotides: 9. This CDR3 has 15 residues. Germline V gene data show CDR1 as LNHDA and CDR2 as SQIVND (reference sequence).

This rearrangement joins TRBV19 to TRBJ2-2; TRBD2 matches 10 bases. The V segment lost 7 bases and the J segment 8 bases; nucleotides outside the gene matches: 7. The CDR3 runs 14 residues. Germline CDR1 reads LNHDA; CDR2 reads SQIVND (reference sequence). The CDR3 reads CASMSGRAVGELFF. The CDR3, as DNA: TGTGCCAGTATGAGCGGGAGGGCCGTAGGGGAGCTGTTTTTT.

The CDR3 DNA follows: TGTGCCAGCAGTTTAAATGGACTAGCGGGAGCCCTTACCTACGAGCAGTACTTC. This gives the protein CASSLNGLAGALTYEQYF. The chain employs TRBV28 and TRBJ2-7; 13 bases map to TRBD2. CDR3 length equals 18 residues. The germline V gene encodes CDR1 MDHEN and CDR2 SYDVKM. After removal of 2 bases from V and 2 bases from J, the junction contained 9 bases not matched to a gene.

J is TRBJ1-2 and V is TRBV4-1; 7 bases are a match to TRBD1. In germline, CDR1 is MGHRA, CDR2 YSYEKL. This CDR3 contains 16 residues. With 3 bases clipped from V and 6 bases from J, the junction kept 13 bases outside the gene matches. CDR3 amino acids: CASSHPKGARGDGYTF. As DNA, the CDR3 is TGCGCCAGCAGCCACCCGAAGGGGGCGCGGGGGGATGGCTACACCTTC.

This chain's CDR3 is CASSYQTGYSYEQYF. For the CDR3, the DNA is TGCGCCAGCAGCTACCAGACAGGGTACTCCTACGAGCAGTACTTC. This sequence joins TRBV4-1 and TRBJ2-7; TRBD1 aligns across 7 bases. Germline values: CDR1 MGHRA, CDR2 YSYEKL. The V segment lost 5 bases and the J segment 0 bases; nucleotides outside the gene matches: 7. The CDR3 contains 15 residues.

Turning to this clone: The same CDR3 arises from other DNA sequences in this sample as well. DNA of the CDR3: TGTGCCAGCAGTTACCGACTCTCCTACGAGCAGTACTTC. Amino acid sequence: CASSYRLSYEQYF. The J gene is TRBJ2-7, the V gene TRBV6-5; D is ambiguous. With 2 bases removed from V and 0 bases from J, the gap between germline ends came to 5 bases. The CDR3 runs 13 residues. Germline CDR1 is MNHEY and CDR2 is SVGAGI.

The J gene is TRBJ1-5, the V gene TRBV4-1; 11 bases align to TRBD1. With 0 bases clipped from V and 2 bases from J, the junction kept 12 bases outside the gene matches. This CDR3 contains 20 residues. Per germline, CDR1 MGHRA and CDR2 YSYEKL. This chain's CDR3 is CASSQDAGTGGCLGNQPQHF. The CDR3 DNA reads TGCGCCAGCAGCCAAGACGCCGGGACAGGGGGATGTCTTGGCAATCAGCCCCAGCATTTT.

The J gene is TRBJ2-1, the V gene TRBV10-2, with 8 bases that match TRBD2. The J segment lost 1 base and the V segment lost 7 bases, leaving 0 bases of the junction unmatched. The CDR3 spans 13 residues. The germline CDR1 and CDR2 sequences are WSHSY and SAAADI. The CDR3 loop reads CASTSGSYNEQFF. The CDR3, as DNA: TGCGCCAGCACTAGCGGGTCCTACAATGAGCAGTTCTTC.

The chain links TRBV28 to TRBJ1-2; D unclear. Germline V lookup: CDR1 MDHEN, CDR2 SYDVKM. V lost 7 bases and J 5 bases, leaving 14 bases between the germline ends. This CDR3 spans 13 amino acids. CDR3 loop: CASKREAPYGYTF. In nucleotides, the CDR3 is TGTGCCAGCAAACGGGAGGCTCCATATGGCTACACCTTC.

This chain connects TRBV4-1 to TRBJ1-3; D gene uncertain. CDR1 MGHRA and CDR2 YSYEKL come from the germline V gene. Trimming pared 1 base from V and 4 bases from J, leaving 8 bases between. The CDR3 totals 14 residues. DNA of the CDR3: TGCGCCAGCAGCCAAGCAATTATAGGAAACACCATATATTTT. Residues: CASSQAIIGNTIYF.

The chain employs TRBV30 and TRBJ1-4; D gene ambiguous. V dropped 0 bases and J dropped 4 bases, with 9 bases sitting between them. The CDR3 is made up of 14 amino acids. Germline V CDR1 and CDR2: GTSNPN, SVGIG (reference sequence). The CDR3: CAWSVTRFNEKLFF. CDR3 in DNA: TGTGCCTGGAGTGTTACCAGGTTTAATGAAAAACTGTTTTTT.

The chain joins TRBV5-1 to TRBJ2-4, with D tentatively TRBD1 or TRBD2 (5 bases each). Germline CDR1 is SGHRS and CDR2 is YFSETQ. V dropped 4 bases and J dropped 7 bases, with 24 bases sitting between them. The length of the CDR3 is 17 residues. The CDR3 DNA sequence: TGCGCCAGCAGCCAAGATAACAGGAATCGCGGGCCTAACATTCAGTACTTC. As protein: CASSQDNRNRGPNIQYF.

The rearrangement uses TRBV15 and TRBJ2-7; 10 bases are a match to TRBD1. The CDR3 runs 13 residues. V lost 4 bases and J lost 7; bases outside the gene matches: 4. CDR1 is LNHNV, CDR2 YYDKDF, per germline (reference sequence). CDR3 loop: CATSTTGGGEQYF. Here the CDR3 DNA reads TGTGCCACCAGCACGACAGGGGGCGGGGAGCAGTACTTC. Full variable domain (missing parts from reference TRBV15 and TRBJ2-7): DAMVIQNPRYQVTQFGKPVTLSCSQTLNHNVMYWYQQKSSQAPKLLFHYYDKDFNNEADTPDNFQSRRPNTSFCFLDIRSPGLGDTAMYLCATSTTGGGEQYFGPGTRLTVT.

V and J are TRBV5-1 and TRBJ2-3; possibly TRBD1 for D (5 bases). Trimming pared 5 bases from V and 2 bases from J, leaving 9 bases between. Germline V lookup: CDR1 SGHRS, CDR2 YFSETQ. The CDR3 contains 13 residues. The CDR3 spells CASRPTDTDTQYF. CDR3 nucleotide sequence: TGCGCCAGCAGGCCGACAGACACAGATACGCAGTATTTT. The variable domain in full, with the rest retrieved from reference TRBV5-1 and TRBJ2-3, is KAGVTQTPRYLIKTRGQQVTLSCSPISGHRSVSWYQQTPGQGLQFLFEYFSETQRNKGNFPGRFSGRQFSNSRSEMNVSTLELGDSALYLCASRPTDTDTQYFGPGTRLTVL.

The chain is built from TRBV28 and TRBJ2-7, with 7 bases that match TRBD2. In germline, CDR1 is MDHEN, CDR2 SYDVKM. This CDR3 contains 13 residues. Trimming removed 8 bases from V and 2 bases from J; junction bases left unmatched: 6. CDR3 amino acids: CASGRDYAYEQYF. The CDR3 nucleotides are TGTGCCAGCGGCCGGGACTATGCCTACGAGCAGTACTTC.

The chain has TRBV11-2 and TRBJ1-3; D not resolved. V was clipped by 1 base and J by 0 bases, with 10 bases between them. The germline gives CDR1 SGHAT, CDR2 FQNNGV. This CDR3 has 16 residues. The CDR3 reads CASSLVGGISGNTIYF. CDR3 nucleotide sequence: TGTGCCAGCAGCTTAGTAGGCGGAATCTCTGGAAACACCATATATTTT.

The V gene is TRBV6-1, the J gene TRBJ1-1; 10 positions agree with TRBD1. CDR3 length: 16 residues. The germline CDR1 and CDR2 sequences are MNHNS and SASEGT. V shed 2 bases and J 3 bases; nucleotides not matched to a gene: 6. Here the CDR3 DNA reads TGTGCCAGCAGTGAATTTTTTGGACAGGGGGACACTGAAGCTTTCTTT. Translated, it gives CASSEFFGQGDTEAFF.

The J gene is TRBJ2-3, the V gene TRBV5-1; 8 bases agree with TRBD2. The germline V gene encodes CDR1 SGHRS and CDR2 YFSETQ. The CDR3 has 19 amino acids. Trimming cost V 4 bases and J 4 bases; bases outside gene matches: 20. In DNA, the CDR3 is TGCGCCAGCAGCCCCCCGTTGCGAGCGGGAGTAGGACGGGCAGATACGCAGTATTTT. It encodes CASSPPLRAGVGRADTQYF.

V usage is TRBV2 and J usage is TRBJ2-1; D uncertain. CDR3 size: 11 residues. Trimming stripped 7 bases from V and 6 bases from J, with 7 bases between. Germline loops: CDR1 SNHLY, CDR2 FYNNEI. The CDR3 spells CASKAVNEQFF. The CDR3 region has the DNA TGTGCCAGCAAGGCGGTCAATGAGCAGTTCTTC. The full variable domain, in which reference TRBV2 and TRBJ2-1 provide the parts outside the CDR3, is EPEVTQTPSHQVTQMGQEVILRCVPISNHLYFYWYRQILGQKVEFLVSFYNNEISEKSEIFDDQFSVERPDGSNFTLKIRSTKLEDSAMYFCASKAVNEQFFGPGTRLTVL.

This sequence joins TRBV2 and TRBJ2-5, with TRBD1 identical over 9 bases. The CDR3 covers 16 residues. Germline V gene data show CDR1 as SNHLY and CDR2 as FYNNEI. The ends lost 5 bases at V and 5 bases at J; junction bases unmatched: 12. CDR3 nucleotide sequence: TGTGCCAGCAGTACTAGGACAGGGGCGAGGGTGGAGACCCAGTACTTC. It translates to CASSTRTGARVETQYF.

The gene calls are TRBV28 and TRBJ2-7; D ambiguous. Germline V gene lookup returns CDR1 MDHEN and CDR2 SYDVKM. Trimming shortened V by 3 bases and J by 4 bases, and 10 bases separated the two germline ends. This CDR3 comprises 13 residues. In nucleotides, the CDR3 is TGTGCCAGCAGTTTCGTCTCCTCTTACGAGCAGTACTTC. It specifies CASSFVSSYEQYF.

J is TRBJ2-3 and V is TRBV27; D gene unclear. The V gene lost 5 bases and the J gene lost 2 bases, with 8 bases spanning the gap. Germline lookup yields CDR1 MNHEY and CDR2 SMNVEV (reference sequence). CDR3 length: 13 amino acids. CDR3 nucleotide sequence: TGTGCCAGCAGTCCCCGCATCACAGATACGCAGTATTTT. Translated, it gives CASSPRITDTQYF.

This chain joins TRBV1 and TRBJ2-7; TRBD2, as called in the table, went unchecked against the DNA. TRBV1 constitutes a pseudogene. CDR3 length equals 15 residues. The chain's CDR3 is CTSSQGTSGRYEQYF. The CDR3 coding sequence is TGCACCAGCAGCCAAGGTACTAGCGGGAGGTACGAGCAGTACTTC.

The chain joins TRBV5-1 to TRBJ2-5; D perhaps matches TRBD1 (5 bases). This CDR3 spans 12 amino acids. Germline CDR1 is SGHRS and CDR2 is YFSETQ. The V and J ends lost 7 bases and 3 bases respectively, with 10 bases between them. The chain's CDR3 is CASGHRKETQYF. CDR3 coding DNA: TGCGCCAGCGGACACAGGAAAGAGACCCAGTACTTC.